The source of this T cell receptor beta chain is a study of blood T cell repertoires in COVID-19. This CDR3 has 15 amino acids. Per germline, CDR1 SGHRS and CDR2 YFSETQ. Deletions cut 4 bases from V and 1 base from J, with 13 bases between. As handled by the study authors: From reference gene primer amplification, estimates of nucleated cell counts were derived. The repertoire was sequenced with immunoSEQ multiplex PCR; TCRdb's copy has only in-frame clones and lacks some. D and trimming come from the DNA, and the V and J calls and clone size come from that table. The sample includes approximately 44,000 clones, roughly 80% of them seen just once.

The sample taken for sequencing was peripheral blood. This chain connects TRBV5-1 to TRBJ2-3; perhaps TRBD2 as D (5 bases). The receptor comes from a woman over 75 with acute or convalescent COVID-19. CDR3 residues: CASSPRGPGTDTQYF. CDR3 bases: TGCGCCAGCAGCCCCCGAGGGCCCGGCACAGATACGCAGTATTTT.